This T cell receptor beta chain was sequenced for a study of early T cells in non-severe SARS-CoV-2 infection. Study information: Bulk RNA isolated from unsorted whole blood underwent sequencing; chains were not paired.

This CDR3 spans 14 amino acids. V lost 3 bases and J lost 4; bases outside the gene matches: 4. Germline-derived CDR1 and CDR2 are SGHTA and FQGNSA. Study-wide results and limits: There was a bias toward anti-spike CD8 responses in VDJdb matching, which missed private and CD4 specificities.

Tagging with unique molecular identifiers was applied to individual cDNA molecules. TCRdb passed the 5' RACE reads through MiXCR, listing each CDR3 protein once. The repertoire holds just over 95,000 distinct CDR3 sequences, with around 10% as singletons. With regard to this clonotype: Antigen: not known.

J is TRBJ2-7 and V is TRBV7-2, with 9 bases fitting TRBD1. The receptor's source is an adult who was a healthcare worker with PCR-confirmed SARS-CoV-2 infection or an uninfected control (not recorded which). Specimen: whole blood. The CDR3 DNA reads TGTGCCAGCAGCTTTGACAGGGGGATATACGAGCAGTACTTC. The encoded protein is CASSFDRGIYEQYF.